The T cell receptor (beta chain) described here comes from a study of blood T cells in healthy people across ages. Through a sample-barcoded 5' primer and a J-beta primer mix, a second PCR was run for about 6 to 12 cycles. Using its own MiXCR run on the 5' RACE reads, TCRdb lists one record per CDR3 protein. Of about a million distinct CDR3 sequences listed, roughly two fifths are singletons. V lost 5 bases and J lost 2; bases outside the gene matches: 6. Germline-derived CDR1 and CDR2 are MNHEY and SVGEGT. The CDR3 is made up of 15 amino acids. V is TRBV6-2 or TRBV6-3 and J is TRBJ2-3, with 8 bases lining up with TRBD2. The sequence derives from a man between 18 and 35 years old in good health. The specimen was blood. CDR3: CASSNLAGYTDTQYF. In DNA, the CDR3 is TGTGCCAGCAGTAACCTAGCGGGCTACACAGATACGCAGTATTTT.